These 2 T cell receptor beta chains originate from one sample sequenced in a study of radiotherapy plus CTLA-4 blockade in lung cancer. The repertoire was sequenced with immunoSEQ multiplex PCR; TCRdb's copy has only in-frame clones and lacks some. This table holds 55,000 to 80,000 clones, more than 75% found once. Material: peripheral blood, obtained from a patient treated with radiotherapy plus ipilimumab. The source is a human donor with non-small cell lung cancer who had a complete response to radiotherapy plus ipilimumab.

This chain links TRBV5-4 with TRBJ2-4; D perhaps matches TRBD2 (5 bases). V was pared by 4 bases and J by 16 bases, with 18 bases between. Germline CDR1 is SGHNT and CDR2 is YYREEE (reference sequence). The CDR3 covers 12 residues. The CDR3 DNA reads TGTGCCAGCAGCCGTACCGGGGAACTCCTTTACTTC. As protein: CASSRTGELLYF.

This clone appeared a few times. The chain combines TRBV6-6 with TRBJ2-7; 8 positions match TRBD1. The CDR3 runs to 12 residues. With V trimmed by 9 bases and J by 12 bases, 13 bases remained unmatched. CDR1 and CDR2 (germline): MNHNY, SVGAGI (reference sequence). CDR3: CASMDRAQLWYF. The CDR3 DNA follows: TGTGCCAGTATGGACAGGGCGCAATTGTGGTACTTC.